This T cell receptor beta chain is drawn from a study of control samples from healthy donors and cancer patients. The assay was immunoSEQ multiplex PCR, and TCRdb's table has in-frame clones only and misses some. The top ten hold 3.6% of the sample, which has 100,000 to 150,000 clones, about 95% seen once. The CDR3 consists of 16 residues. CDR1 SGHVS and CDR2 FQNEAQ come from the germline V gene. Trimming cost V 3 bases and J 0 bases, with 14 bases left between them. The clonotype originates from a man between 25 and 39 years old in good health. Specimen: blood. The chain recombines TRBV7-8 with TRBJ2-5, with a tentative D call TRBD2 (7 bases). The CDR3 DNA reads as TGTGCCAGCAGCTTTAGGGGGGGCAGGTACCAAGAGACCCAGTACTTC. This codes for CASSFRGGRYQETQYF.